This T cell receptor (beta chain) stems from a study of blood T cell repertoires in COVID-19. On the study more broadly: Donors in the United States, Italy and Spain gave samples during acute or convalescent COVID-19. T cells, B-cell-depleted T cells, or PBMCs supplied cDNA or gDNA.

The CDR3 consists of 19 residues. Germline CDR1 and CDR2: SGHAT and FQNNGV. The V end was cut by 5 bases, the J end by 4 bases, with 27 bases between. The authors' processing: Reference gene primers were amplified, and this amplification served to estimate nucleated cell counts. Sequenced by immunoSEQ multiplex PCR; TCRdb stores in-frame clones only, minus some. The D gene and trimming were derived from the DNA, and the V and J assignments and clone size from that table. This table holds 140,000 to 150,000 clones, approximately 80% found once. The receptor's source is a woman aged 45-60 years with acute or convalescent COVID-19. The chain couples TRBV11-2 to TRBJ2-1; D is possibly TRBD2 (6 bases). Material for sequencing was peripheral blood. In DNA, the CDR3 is TGTGCCAGCAGCGAGGACACCTACGTCGCCCGTGGACTATACAATGAGCAGTTCTTC. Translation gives CASSEDTYVARGLYNEQFF.